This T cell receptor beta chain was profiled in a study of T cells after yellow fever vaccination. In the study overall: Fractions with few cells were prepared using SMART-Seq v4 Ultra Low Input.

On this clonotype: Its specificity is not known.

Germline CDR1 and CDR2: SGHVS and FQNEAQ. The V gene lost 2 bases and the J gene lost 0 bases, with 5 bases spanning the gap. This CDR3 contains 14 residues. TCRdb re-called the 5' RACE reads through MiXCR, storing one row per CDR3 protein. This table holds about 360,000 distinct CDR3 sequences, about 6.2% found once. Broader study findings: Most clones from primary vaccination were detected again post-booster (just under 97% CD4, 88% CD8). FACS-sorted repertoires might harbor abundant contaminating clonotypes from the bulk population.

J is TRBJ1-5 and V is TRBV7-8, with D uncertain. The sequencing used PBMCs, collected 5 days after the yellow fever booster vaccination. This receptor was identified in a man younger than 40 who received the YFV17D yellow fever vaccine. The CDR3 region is CASSLPNSNQPQHF. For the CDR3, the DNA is TGTGCCAGCAGCTTACCAAATAGCAATCAGCCCCAGCATTTT.